This TCR beta chain was recovered during a study of blood T cell repertoires in COVID-19. Study context: T cells, B-cell-depleted T cells, or PBMCs provided the cDNA or gDNA that served as material.

Original processing methods: The authors estimated nucleated cell counts from reference gene primer amplification. The table came from immunoSEQ multiplex PCR; TCRdb's copy has only in-frame clones and leaves some out. V and J calls and clone size are copied from that table; D and trimming were computed from the DNA. Here the sample spans roughly 150,000 clones, roughly nine tenths being singletons. The CDR3 extends over 14 amino acids. CDR1 and CDR2 (germline): SQVTM, ANQGSEA. With V trimmed by 6 bases and J by 5 bases, 10 bases remained unmatched. This TCR was recovered from a woman in her forties with acute or convalescent COVID-19. The sample was peripheral blood. The chain combines TRBV29-1 with TRBJ2-7, with 10 bases that match TRBD1. CDR3 sequence (DNA): TGCAGCGTGACCCGGAGACAGGGGGCCCACGAGCAGTACTTC. It yields the protein CSVTRRQGAHEQYF.